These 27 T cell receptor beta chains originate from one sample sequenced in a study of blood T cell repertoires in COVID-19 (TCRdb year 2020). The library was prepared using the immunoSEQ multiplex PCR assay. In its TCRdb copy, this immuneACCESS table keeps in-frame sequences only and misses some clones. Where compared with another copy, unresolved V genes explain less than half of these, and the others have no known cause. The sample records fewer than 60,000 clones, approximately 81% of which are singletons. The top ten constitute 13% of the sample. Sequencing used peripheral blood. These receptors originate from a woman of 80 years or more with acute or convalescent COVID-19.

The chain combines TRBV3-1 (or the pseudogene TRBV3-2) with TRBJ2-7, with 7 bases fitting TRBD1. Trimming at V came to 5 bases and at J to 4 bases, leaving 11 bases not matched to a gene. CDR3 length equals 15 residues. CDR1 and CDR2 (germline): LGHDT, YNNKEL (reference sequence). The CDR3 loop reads CASSSTGTASYEQYF. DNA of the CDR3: TGTGCCAGCAGCTCGACCGGGACAGCCTCTTACGAGCAGTACTTC.

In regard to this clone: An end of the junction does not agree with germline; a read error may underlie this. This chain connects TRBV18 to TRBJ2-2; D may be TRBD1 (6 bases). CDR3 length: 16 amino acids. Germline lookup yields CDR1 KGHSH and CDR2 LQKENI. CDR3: CASSPQDRRFSGELFF. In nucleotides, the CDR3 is TGTGCCAGCTCCCCACAGGACAGAAGGTTCAGTGGGGAGCTGTTTTTT.

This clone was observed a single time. This chain's CDR3 is CASSVDRGNYNEQFF. CDR3 coding DNA: TGCGCCAGCAGCGTGGACAGGGGAAACTACAATGAGCAGTTCTTC. The chain has TRBV5-1 and TRBJ2-1; 9 bases are shared with TRBD1. This CDR3 is built from 15 residues. In germline, CDR1 is SGHRS, CDR2 YFSETQ. The V and J ends lost 4 bases and 3 bases, in that order; junction bases with no gene match: 5.

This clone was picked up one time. CDR3 loop: CASSIQGAYTEAFF. The DNA of the CDR3 is TGCGCCAGCAGTATACAGGGGGCTTACACTGAAGCTTTCTTT. This chain joins TRBV10-2 and TRBJ1-1; 9 nucleotides align to TRBD1. V was clipped by 5 bases and J by 3 bases; unmatched bases: 4. The germline CDR1 and CDR2 sequences are WSHSY and SAAADI. The CDR3 extends over 14 amino acids.

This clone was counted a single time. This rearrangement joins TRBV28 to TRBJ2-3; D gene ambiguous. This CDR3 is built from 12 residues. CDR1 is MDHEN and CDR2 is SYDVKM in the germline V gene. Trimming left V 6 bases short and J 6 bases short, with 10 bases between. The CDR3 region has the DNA TGTGCCAGCAGCCTCCTAGGTGATACGCAGTATTTT. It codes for CASSLLGDTQYF. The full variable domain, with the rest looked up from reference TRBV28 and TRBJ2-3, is DVKVTQSSRYLVKRTGEKVFLECVQDMDHENMFWYRQDPGLGLRLIYFSYDVKMKEKGDIPEGYSVSREKKERFSLILESASTNQTSMYLCASSLLGDTQYFGPGTRLTVL.

CDR3 nucleotide sequence: TGCGCCAGCAGTGATAGTCGTGGAGGGAACACTGAAGCTTTCTTT. Translation gives CASSDSRGGNTEAFF. The genes are TRBV10-2 and TRBJ1-1; D is unclear. Per the germline V gene, CDR1 is WSHSY and CDR2 is SAAADI. Trimming took off 3 bases at V and 1 base at J, with 12 bases between the two ends. The CDR3 consists of 15 residues.

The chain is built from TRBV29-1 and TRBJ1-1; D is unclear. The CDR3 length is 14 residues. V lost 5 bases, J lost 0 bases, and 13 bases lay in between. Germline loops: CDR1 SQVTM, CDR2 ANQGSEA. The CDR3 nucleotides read TGCAGCGTTACGGGGAGACCTTTGAACACTGAAGCTTTCTTT. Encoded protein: CSVTGRPLNTEAFF.

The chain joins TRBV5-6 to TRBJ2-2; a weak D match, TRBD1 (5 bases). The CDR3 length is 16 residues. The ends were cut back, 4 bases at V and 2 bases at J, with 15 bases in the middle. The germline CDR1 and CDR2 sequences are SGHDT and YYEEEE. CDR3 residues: CASSGMTEHNTGELFF. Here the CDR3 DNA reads TGTGCCAGCAGCGGAATGACAGAACACAACACCGGGGAGCTGTTTTTT.

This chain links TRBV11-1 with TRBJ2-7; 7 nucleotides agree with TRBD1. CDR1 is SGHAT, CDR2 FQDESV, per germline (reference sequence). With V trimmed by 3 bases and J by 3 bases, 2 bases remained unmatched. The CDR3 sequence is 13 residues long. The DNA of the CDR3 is TGTGCCAGCAGCTTTACAGGGGTCTACGAGCAGTACTTC. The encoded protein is CASSFTGVYEQYF.

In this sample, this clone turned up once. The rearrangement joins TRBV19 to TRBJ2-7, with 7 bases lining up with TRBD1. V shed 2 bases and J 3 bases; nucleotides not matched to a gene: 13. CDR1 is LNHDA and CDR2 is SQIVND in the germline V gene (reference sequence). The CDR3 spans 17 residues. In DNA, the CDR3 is TGTGCCAGTAGTATATTCCCCACAGGGGACCTAATCTACGAGCAGTACTTC. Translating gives CASSIFPTGDLIYEQYF.

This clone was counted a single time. This CDR3 is CASMKGDYGYTF. The DNA of the CDR3 is TGTGCCAGCATGAAAGGAGACTATGGCTACACCTTC. This rearrangement joins TRBV6-5 to TRBJ1-2; D remains unclear. The CDR3 totals 12 residues. Per germline, CDR1 MNHEY and CDR2 SVGAGI. V lost 7 bases and J 3 bases, leaving 9 bases between the germline ends.

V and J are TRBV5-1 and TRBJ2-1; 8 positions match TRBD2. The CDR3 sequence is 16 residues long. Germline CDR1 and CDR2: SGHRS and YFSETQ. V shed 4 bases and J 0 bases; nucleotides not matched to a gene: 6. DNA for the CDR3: TGCGCCAGCAGCAACGGCGGGGGGAGCTCCTACAATGAGCAGTTCTTC. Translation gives CASSNGGGSSYNEQFF.

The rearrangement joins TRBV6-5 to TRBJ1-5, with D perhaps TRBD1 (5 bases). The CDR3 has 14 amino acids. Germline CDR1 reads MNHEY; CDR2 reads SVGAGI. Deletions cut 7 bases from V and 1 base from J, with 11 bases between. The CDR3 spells CASKFQGSNQPQHF. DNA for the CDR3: TGTGCCAGCAAGTTCCAGGGAAGCAATCAGCCCCAGCATTTT.

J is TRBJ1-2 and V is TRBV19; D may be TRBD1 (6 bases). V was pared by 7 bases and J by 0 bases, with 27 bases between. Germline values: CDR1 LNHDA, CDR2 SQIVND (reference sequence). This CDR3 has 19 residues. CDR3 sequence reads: CASKRPGASIQLPNYGYTF. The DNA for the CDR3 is TGTGCCAGTAAGAGGCCAGGGGCCAGCATACAGCTTCCTAACTATGGCTACACCTTC.

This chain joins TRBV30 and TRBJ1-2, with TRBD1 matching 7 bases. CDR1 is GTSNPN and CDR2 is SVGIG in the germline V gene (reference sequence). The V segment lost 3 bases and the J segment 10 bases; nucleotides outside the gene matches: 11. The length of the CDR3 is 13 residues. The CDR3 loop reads CAWSHQGTVAYTF. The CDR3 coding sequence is TGTGCCTGGAGCCATCAGGGGACAGTTGCCTACACCTTC. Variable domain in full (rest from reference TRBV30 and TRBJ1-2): SQTIHQWPATLVQPVGSPLSLECTVEGTSNPNLYWYRQAAGRGLQLLFYSVGIGQISSEVPQNLSASRPQDRQFILSSKKLLLSDSGFYLCAWSHQGTVAYTFGSGTRLTVV.

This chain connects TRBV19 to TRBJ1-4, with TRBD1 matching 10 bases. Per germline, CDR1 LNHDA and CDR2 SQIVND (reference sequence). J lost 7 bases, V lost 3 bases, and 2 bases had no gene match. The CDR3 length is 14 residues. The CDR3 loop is CASSIRTGGEKLFF. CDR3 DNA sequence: TGTGCCAGTAGTATCCGGACAGGGGGTGAAAAACTGTTTTTT. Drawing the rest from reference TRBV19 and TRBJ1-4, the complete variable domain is DGGITQSPKYLFRKEGQNVTLSCEQNLNHDAMYWYRQDPGQGLRLIYYSQIVNDFQKGDIAEGYSVSREKKESFPLTVTSAQKNPTAFYLCASSIRTGGEKLFFGSGTQLSVL.

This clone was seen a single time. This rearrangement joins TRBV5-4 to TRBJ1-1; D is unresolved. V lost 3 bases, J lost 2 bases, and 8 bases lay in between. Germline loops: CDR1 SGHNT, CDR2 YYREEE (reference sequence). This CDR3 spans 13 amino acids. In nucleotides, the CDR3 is TGTGCCAGCAGCTCAGGCAGTAACACTGAAGCTTTCTTT. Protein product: CASSSGSNTEAFF.

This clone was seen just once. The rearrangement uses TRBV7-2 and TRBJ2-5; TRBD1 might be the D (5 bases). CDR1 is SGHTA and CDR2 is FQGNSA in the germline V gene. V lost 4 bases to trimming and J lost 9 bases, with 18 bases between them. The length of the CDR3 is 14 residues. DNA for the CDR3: TGTGCCAGCAGCTCTACAGGAAAGGGGCTTGCCCAGTACTTC. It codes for CASSSTGKGLAQYF.

The CDR3 DNA follows: TGTGCCAGCAGCGCTCGCGCGGGGGATTACGAGCAGTACTTC. This translates into CASSARAGDYEQYF. This chain connects TRBV7-2 to TRBJ2-7; 7 bases fit TRBD2. In germline, CDR1 is SGHTA, CDR2 FQGNSA. V lost 5 bases to trimming and J lost 4 bases; unmatched junction nucleotides: 8. The CDR3 length is 14 residues.

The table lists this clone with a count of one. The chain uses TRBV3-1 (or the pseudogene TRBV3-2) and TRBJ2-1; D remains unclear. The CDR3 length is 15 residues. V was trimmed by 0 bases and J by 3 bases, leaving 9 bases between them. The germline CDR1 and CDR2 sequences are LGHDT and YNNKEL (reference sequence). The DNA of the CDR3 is TGTGCCAGCAGCCAAGATCTTAACAGCTACAATGAGCAGTTCTTC. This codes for CASSQDLNSYNEQFF.

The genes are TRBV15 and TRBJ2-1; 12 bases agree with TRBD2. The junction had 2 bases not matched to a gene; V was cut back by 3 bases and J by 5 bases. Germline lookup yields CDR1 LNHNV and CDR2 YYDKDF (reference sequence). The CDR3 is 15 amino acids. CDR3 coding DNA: TGTGCCACCAGCAGTCGACTAGCGGGGGACAATGAGCAGTTCTTC. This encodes CATSSRLAGDNEQFF.

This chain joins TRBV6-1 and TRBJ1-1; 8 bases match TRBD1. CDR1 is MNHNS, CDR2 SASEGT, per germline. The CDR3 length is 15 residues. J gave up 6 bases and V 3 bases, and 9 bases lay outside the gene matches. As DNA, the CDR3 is TGTGCCAGCAGTGACCAACAGGGGGGAACGGCTGAAGCTTTCTTT. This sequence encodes CASSDQQGGTAEAFF.

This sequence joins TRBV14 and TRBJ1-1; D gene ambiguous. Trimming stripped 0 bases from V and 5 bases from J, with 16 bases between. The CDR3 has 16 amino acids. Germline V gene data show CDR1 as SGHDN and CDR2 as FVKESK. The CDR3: CASSQDFNFGRTEAFF. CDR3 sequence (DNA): TGTGCCAGCAGCCAAGACTTTAATTTTGGGAGGACTGAAGCTTTCTTT.

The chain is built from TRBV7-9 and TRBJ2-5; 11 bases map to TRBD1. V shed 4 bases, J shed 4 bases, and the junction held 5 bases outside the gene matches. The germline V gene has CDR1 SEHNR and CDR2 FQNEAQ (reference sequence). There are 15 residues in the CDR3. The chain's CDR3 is CASSWGTGGLETQYF. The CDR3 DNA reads TGTGCCAGCAGCTGGGGGACAGGGGGATTAGAGACCCAGTACTTC.

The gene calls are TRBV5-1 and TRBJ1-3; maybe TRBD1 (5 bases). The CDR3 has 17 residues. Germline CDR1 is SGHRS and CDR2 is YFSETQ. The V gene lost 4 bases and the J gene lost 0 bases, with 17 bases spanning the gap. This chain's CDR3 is CASSPWLGANSGNTIYF. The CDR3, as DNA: TGCGCCAGCAGCCCGTGGTTAGGGGCCAACTCTGGAAACACCATATATTTT.

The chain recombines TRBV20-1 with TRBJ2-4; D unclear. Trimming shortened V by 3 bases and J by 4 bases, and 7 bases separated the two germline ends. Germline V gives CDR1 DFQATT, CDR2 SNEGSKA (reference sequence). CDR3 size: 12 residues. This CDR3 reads CSASPGKNIQYF. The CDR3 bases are TGCAGTGCTAGTCCCGGGAAAAACATTCAGTACTTC.

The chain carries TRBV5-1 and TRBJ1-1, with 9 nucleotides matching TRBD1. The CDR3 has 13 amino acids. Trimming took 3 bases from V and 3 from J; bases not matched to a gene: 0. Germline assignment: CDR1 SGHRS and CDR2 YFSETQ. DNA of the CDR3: TGCGCCAGCAGCTGGGACAGGGACACTGAAGCTTTCTTT. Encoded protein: CASSWDRDTEAFF.